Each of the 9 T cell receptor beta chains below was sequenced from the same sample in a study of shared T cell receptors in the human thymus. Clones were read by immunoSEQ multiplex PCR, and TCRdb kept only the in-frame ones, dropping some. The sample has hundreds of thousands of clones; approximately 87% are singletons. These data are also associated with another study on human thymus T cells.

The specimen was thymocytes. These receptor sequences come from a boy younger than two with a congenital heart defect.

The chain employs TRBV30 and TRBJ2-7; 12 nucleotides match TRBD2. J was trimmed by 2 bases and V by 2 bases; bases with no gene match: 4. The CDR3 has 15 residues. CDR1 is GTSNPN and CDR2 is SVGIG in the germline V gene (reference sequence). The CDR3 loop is CAWSSRLAGAYEQYF. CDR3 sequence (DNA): TGTGCCTGGAGTTCCCGACTAGCGGGAGCCTACGAGCAGTACTTC.

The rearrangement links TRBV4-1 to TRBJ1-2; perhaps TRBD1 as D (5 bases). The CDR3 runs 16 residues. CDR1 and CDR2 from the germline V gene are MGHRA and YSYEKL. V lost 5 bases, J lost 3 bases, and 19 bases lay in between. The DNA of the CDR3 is TGCGCCAGCAGCGAAATGAGCTCTGGGGCGTACTATGGCTACACCTTC. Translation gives CASSEMSSGAYYGYTF.

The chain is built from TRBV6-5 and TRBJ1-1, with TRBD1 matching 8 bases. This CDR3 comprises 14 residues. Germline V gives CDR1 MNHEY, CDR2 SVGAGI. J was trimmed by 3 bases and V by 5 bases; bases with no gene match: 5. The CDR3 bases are TGTGCCAGCAGTACGGGACAGGTTTACACTGAAGCTTTCTTT. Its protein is CASSTGQVYTEAFF.

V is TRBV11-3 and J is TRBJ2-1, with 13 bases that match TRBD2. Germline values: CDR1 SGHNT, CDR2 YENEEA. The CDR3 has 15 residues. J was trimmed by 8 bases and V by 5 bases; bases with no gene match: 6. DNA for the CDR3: TGTGCCAGCAGCAAAGGACTAGCGGGAGCCTATGAGCAGTTCTTC. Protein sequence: CASSKGLAGAYEQFF.

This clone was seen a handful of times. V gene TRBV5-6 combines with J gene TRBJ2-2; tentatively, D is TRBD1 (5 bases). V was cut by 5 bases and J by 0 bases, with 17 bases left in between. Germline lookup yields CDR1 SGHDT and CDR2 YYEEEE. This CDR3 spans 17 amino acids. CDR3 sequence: CASSCGHPRPNTGELFF. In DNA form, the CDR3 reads TGTGCCAGCAGTTGTGGACATCCTCGACCGAACACCGGGGAGCTGTTTTTT.

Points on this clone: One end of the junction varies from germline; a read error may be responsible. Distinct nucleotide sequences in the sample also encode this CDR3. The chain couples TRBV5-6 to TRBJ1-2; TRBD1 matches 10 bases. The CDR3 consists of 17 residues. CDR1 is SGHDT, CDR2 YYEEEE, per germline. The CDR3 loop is CASSLQTGGLINYGYTF. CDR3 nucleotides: TGTGCCAGCAGCTTACAGACAGGGGGCCTGATTAACTACGGCTACACCTTC.

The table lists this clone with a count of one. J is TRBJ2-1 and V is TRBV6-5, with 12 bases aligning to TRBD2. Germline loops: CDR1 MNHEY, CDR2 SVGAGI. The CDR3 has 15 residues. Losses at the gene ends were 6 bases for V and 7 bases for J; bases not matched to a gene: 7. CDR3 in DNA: TGTGCCAGCAGCTTCCTAGCGGGAGGGGCAAATGAGCAGTTCTTC. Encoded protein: CASSFLAGGANEQFF.

The CDR3 DNA follows: TGCAGCGTGGATTGGGCCAAGGGGCTCATGAACACTGAAGCTTTCTTT. Translated: CSVDWAKGLMNTEAFF. The chain links TRBV29-1 to TRBJ1-1; TRBD1 might be the D (5 bases). Germline CDR1 SQVTM, CDR2 ANQGSEA. This CDR3 spans 16 amino acids. Between the trimmed V and J ends, which lost 6 bases and 0 bases, there was a span of 20 bases.

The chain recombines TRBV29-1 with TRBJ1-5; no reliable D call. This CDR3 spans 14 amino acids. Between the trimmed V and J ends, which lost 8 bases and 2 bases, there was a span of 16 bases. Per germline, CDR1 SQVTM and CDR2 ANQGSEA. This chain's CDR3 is CSPTVRGGNQPQHF. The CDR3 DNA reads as TGCAGCCCCACTGTTAGAGGTGGCAATCAGCCCCAGCATTTT.